This is a list of T cell receptor beta chains from one sample in a study of cytomegalovirus exposure and HLA in healthy donors. Libraries were prepared by immunoSEQ multiplex PCR; TCRdb keeps only in-frame clonotypes and omits some of them. The data hold 250,000 or so clones, with roughly four fifths observed a single time. Sequencing was done on a sample of PBMCs. All receptors come from a woman aged 60-75 years in good health and CMV-seropositive. The CDR3 runs from the conserved cysteine through the conserved F or W. The order of the fields is clone size, J gene, D gene, V gene, CDR3 protein, CDR3 DNA. A D gene is named only where the DNA matches it firmly. Some rows have no size entry. The others give once, few or many, or a class for an expanded clone.

size: .
J: TRBJ1-2
D: TRBD1
V: TRBV5-1
CDR3: CASSLEVGQQYGYTF
DNA: TGCGCCAGCAGCTTGGAAGTGGGACAGCAATATGGCTACACCTTC

size: .
J: TRBJ2-5
D: .
V: TRBV18
CDR3: CASSPQGGKETQYF
DNA: TGTGCCAGCTCACCACAGGGCGGGAAAGAGACCCAGTACTTC

size: .
J: TRBJ2-1
D: .
V: TRBV9
CDR3: CASSQGGASSYNEQFF
DNA: TGTGCCAGCAGCCAAGGGGGGGCCAGCTCCTACAATGAGCAGTTCTTC

size: once
J: TRBJ2-2
D: TRBD1
V: TRBV7-7
CDR3: CASSITGGTGELFF
DNA: TGTGCTAGCAGTATCACAGGGGGAACCGGGGAGCTGTTTTTT

size: .
J: TRBJ2-3
D: .
V: TRBV10-3
CDR3: CAISFDRTSTDTQYF
DNA: TGTGCCATCAGTTTTGACAGGACTAGCACAGATACGCAGTATTTT

size: .
J: TRBJ1-3
D: .
V: TRBV18
CDR3: CASSPPGLGSGNTIYF
DNA: TGTGCCAGCTCACCACCAGGACTGGGCTCTGGAAACACCATATATTTT

size: .
J: TRBJ2-7
D: TRBD2
V: TRBV6-5
CDR3: CASSPRTSFSYEQYF
DNA: TGTGCCAGCAGCCCAAGGACTAGCTTCTCCTACGAGCAGTACTTC

size: .
J: TRBJ2-3
D: .
V: TRBV6-1
CDR3: CANSLSSTDTQYF
DNA: TGTGCCAACTCGCTGAGTTCCACAGATACGCAGTATTTT

size: .
J: TRBJ2-1
D: TRBD2
V: TRBV28
CDR3: CASSYRDRLAGGRLLSSYNEQFF
DNA: TGTGCCAGCAGCTACCGGGACAGATTAGCGGGAGGGAGGTTATTAAGCTCCTACAATGAGCAGTTCTTC

size: .
J: TRBJ1-2
D: .
V: TRBV15
CDR3: CATREAGDNYGYTF
DNA: TGTGCCACCAGAGAGGCAGGGGATAACTATGGCTACACCTTC

size: once
J: TRBJ2-3
D: .
V: TRBV4-1
CDR3: CASSQWETDTQYF
DNA: TGCGCCAGCAGCCAATGGGAGACAGATACGCAGTATTTT

size: .
J: TRBJ2-7
D: TRBD2
V: TRBV4-2
CDR3: CASSQDSAGGPFYEQYF
DNA: TGTGCCAGCAGCCAAGATAGCGCGGGAGGGCCTTTCTACGAGCAGTACTTC

size: once
J: TRBJ2-5
D: .
V: TRBV15
CDR3: CATSRDRQGQETQYF
DNA: TGTGCCACCAGCAGAGATCGGCAGGGGCAAGAGACCCAGTACTTC

size: .
J: TRBJ2-2
D: TRBD1
V: TRBV6-5
CDR3: CASTRTGINTGELFF
DNA: TGTGCCTCCACTCGGACAGGGATTAACACCGGGGAGCTGTTTTTT

size: .
J: TRBJ1-1
D: TRBD1
V: TRBV6-5
CDR3: CASSYDRGLTEAFF
DNA: TGTGCCAGCAGTTACGACAGGGGGCTCACTGAAGCTTTCTTT

size: .
J: TRBJ1-2
D: TRBD1
V: TRBV27
CDR3: CASKGQDGAYGYTF
DNA: TGTGCCAGCAAGGGACAGGATGGGGCCTATGGCTACACCTTC

size: .
J: TRBJ1-1
D: .
V: TRBV6-5
CDR3: CASSAFGTFRWTFF
DNA: TGTGCCAGCAGTGCATTCGGGACATTTAGGTGGACTTTCTTT

size: .
J: TRBJ1-4
D: .
V: TRBV18
CDR3: CASSLTVREGEKLFF
DNA: TGTGCCAGCTCGCTAACGGTCCGGGAAGGGGAAAAACTGTTTTTT

size: .
J: TRBJ1-4
D: .
V: TRBV5-1
CDR3: CASSADSPFNEKLFF
DNA: TGCGCCAGCAGCGCCGACAGTCCTTTTAATGAAAAACTGTTTTTT

size: .
J: TRBJ1-4
D: TRBD1
V: TRBV6-1
CDR3: CASTLTGPGEKLFF
DNA: TGTGCCAGCACGCTGACAGGGCCGGGGGAAAAACTGTTTTTT

size: .
J: TRBJ1-6
D: .
V: TRBV25-1
CDR3: CASSDFNSPLHF
DNA: TGTGCCAGCAGTGACTTTAATTCACCCCTCCACTTT

size: once
J: TRBJ2-7
D: TRBD2
V: TRBV5-1
CDR3: CASSPRGSGSSYEQYF
DNA: TGCGCCAGCAGCCCTCGGGGTAGCGGGAGCTCCTACGAGCAGTACTTC

size: .
J: TRBJ2-7
D: .
V: TRBV11-3
CDR3: CASSNGKNYEQYF
DNA: TGTGCCAGCAGCAATGGCAAGAACTACGAGCAGTACTTC

size: .
J: TRBJ2-3
D: .
V: TRBV7-2
CDR3: CASSLAPISTDTQYF
DNA: TGTGCCAGCAGCTTAGCGCCTATCTCCACAGATACGCAGTATTTT

size: .
J: TRBJ2-1
D: TRBD2
V: TRBV2
CDR3: CARGLAGLYNEQFF
DNA: TGTGCCAGGGGACTAGCGGGTTTATACAATGAGCAGTTCTTC

size: .
J: TRBJ1-2
D: TRBD1
V: TRBV5-6
CDR3: CASGGSGTDLYGYTF
DNA: TGTGCCAGCGGGGGCTCTGGGACAGACCTTTATGGCTACACCTTC

size: .
J: TRBJ2-7
D: .
V: TRBV5-1
CDR3: CASSLDGGTSSYEQYF
DNA: TGCGCCAGCAGCTTGGACGGCGGGACGAGCTCCTACGAGCAGTACTTC

size: .
J: TRBJ2-2
D: .
V: TRBV2
CDR3: CASSDLTGNTGELFF
DNA: TGTGCCAGCAGTGACCTGACGGGGAACACCGGGGAGCTGTTTTTT

size: .
J: TRBJ2-4
D: .
V: TRBV7-9
CDR3: CASSSLLAKNIQYF
DNA: TGTGCCAGCAGCTCACTATTAGCCAAAAACATTCAGTACTTC

size: .
J: TRBJ1-1
D: .
V: TRBV7-2
CDR3: CASNNPNTEAFF
DNA: TGTGCCAGCAACAACCCGAACACTGAAGCTTTCTTT

size: few
J: TRBJ2-7
D: .
V: TRBV2
CDR3: CASSPNYEQYF
DNA: TGTGCCAGCAGTCCCAACTACGAGCAGTACTTC

size: .
J: TRBJ1-2
D: .
V: TRBV27
CDR3: CASSLGGNYGYTF
DNA: TGTGCCAGCTCCCTCGGAGGGAACTATGGCTACACCTTC

size: .
J: TRBJ2-1
D: TRBD2
V: TRBV7-9
CDR3: CASSLRLVRRERNYEQFF
DNA: TGTGCCAGCAGCTTAAGGTTGGTTCGGCGGGAGAGGAACTATGAGCAGTTCTTC

size: .
J: TRBJ2-2
D: TRBD1
V: TRBV6-6
CDR3: CASSYSPKGATGELFF
DNA: TGTGCCAGCAGTTACTCGCCCAAGGGGGCGACCGGGGAGCTGTTTTTT

size: few
J: TRBJ1-5
D: TRBD1
V: TRBV18
CDR3: CASSPRTGKNQPQHF
DNA: TGTGCCAGCTCACCACGGACAGGGAAGAATCAGCCCCAGCATTTT

size: .
J: TRBJ1-2
D: .
V: TRBV10-2
CDR3: CATFDGGIHGYTF
DNA: TGCGCCACCTTTGACGGAGGGATCCATGGCTACACCTTC

size: .
J: TRBJ2-1
D: .
V: TRBV11-2
CDR3: CARFFRRFHNEQFF
DNA: TGTGCCAGGTTCTTTCGTCGGTTCCACAATGAGCAGTTCTTC

size: .
J: TRBJ2-7
D: .
V: TRBV4-1
CDR3: CASSQEGALSSYEQYF
DNA: TGCGCCAGCAGCCAAGAAGGAGCGTTAAGCTCCTACGAGCAGTACTTC

size: few
J: TRBJ2-1
D: TRBD2
V: TRBV5-1
CDR3: CASSLVSGPYNEQFF
DNA: TGCGCCAGCAGCTTGGTTAGCGGGCCCTACAATGAGCAGTTCTTC

size: .
J: TRBJ2-1
D: TRBD2
V: TRBV5-1
CDR3: CASSLAVSGSDEQFF
DNA: TGCGCCAGCAGCTTGGCCGTTAGCGGGAGTGATGAGCAGTTCTTC

size: .
J: TRBJ2-7
D: .
V: TRBV6-1
CDR3: CASSENRVEQYF
DNA: TGTGCCAGCAGTGAGAACAGGGTCGAGCAGTACTTC

size: .
J: TRBJ2-7
D: TRBD1
V: TRBV28
CDR3: CASSNPYPDRGFHEQYF
DNA: TGTGCCAGCAGTAACCCTTACCCGGACAGGGGATTTCACGAGCAGTACTTC

size: .
J: TRBJ2-7
D: TRBD2
V: TRBV11-2
CDR3: CASRKGLAGLGYEQYF
DNA: TGTGCCAGCAGAAAAGGACTAGCGGGATTGGGCTACGAGCAGTACTTC

size: .
J: TRBJ2-4
D: .
V: TRBV15
CDR3: CATSRDVAGVNIQYF
DNA: TGTGCCACCAGCAGAGATGTTGCAGGGGTAAACATTCAGTACTTC

size: once
J: TRBJ2-7
D: TRBD1
V: TRBV15
CDR3: CATSRQGVSYEQYF
DNA: TGTGCCACCAGCCGACAGGGTGTAAGCTACGAGCAGTACTTC

size: .
J: TRBJ1-1
D: .
V: TRBV2
CDR3: CASKHRDSVNEAFF
DNA: TGTGCCAGCAAACACCGGGACTCGGTTAATGAAGCTTTCTTT

size: .
J: TRBJ2-2
D: .
V: TRBV4-2
CDR3: CASREARANTGELFF
DNA: TGTGCCAGCAGAGAAGCGCGAGCGAACACCGGGGAGCTGTTTTTT

size: .
J: TRBJ2-7
D: .
V: TRBV9
CDR3: CASSVATSRIYEQYF
DNA: TGTGCCAGCAGCGTAGCAACTAGCAGGATCTACGAGCAGTACTTC

size: .
J: TRBJ2-7
D: .
V: TRBV11-2
CDR3: CASSLTGTVKDYEQYF
DNA: TGTGCCAGCAGCTTGACAGGGACTGTGAAGGACTACGAGCAGTACTTC

size: .
J: TRBJ2-7
D: .
V: TRBV5-1
CDR3: CASSFQGSSYEQYF
DNA: TGCGCCAGCAGCTTTCAGGGAAGCTCCTACGAGCAGTACTTC

size: .
J: TRBJ2-1
D: .
V: TRBV9
CDR3: CASSVGPRDNEQFF
DNA: TGTGCCAGCAGCGTAGGCCCGCGGGACAATGAGCAGTTCTTC

size: .
J: TRBJ2-7
D: TRBD2
V: TRBV6-6
CDR3: CASTPEGTRGMDEQYF
DNA: TGTGCCAGCACCCCCGAGGGGACTAGAGGCATGGACGAGCAGTACTTC

size: once
J: TRBJ2-7
D: TRBD2
V: TRBV9
CDR3: CASSVSPAGGLGQYF
DNA: TGTGCCAGCAGCGTTTCTCCAGCGGGAGGGCTCGGGCAGTACTTC

size: few
J: TRBJ2-7
D: TRBD2
V: TRBV9
CDR3: CASGGDYEQYF
DNA: TGTGCCTCCGGGGGGGACTACGAGCAGTACTTC

size: .
J: TRBJ1-2
D: .
V: TRBV30
CDR3: CAWSLTTPTGSSYGYTF
DNA: TGTGCCTGGAGTCTCACTACGCCGACAGGATCGTCTTATGGCTACACCTTC

size: few
J: TRBJ2-1
D: TRBD2
V: TRBV10-3
CDR3: CAISDLGRAGGGNEQFF
DNA: TGTGCCATCAGTGATCTCGGAAGGGCGGGAGGTGGCAATGAGCAGTTCTTC

size: .
J: TRBJ2-1
D: .
V: TRBV5-1
CDR3: CASSLETRGGNEQFF
DNA: TGCGCCAGCAGCTTGGAGACTAGAGGCGGCAATGAGCAGTTCTTC

size: few
J: TRBJ1-4
D: .
V: TRBV28
CDR3: CASSGSGGRDKLFF
DNA: TGTGCCAGCAGTGGCAGTGGAGGGAGGGATAAACTGTTTTTT